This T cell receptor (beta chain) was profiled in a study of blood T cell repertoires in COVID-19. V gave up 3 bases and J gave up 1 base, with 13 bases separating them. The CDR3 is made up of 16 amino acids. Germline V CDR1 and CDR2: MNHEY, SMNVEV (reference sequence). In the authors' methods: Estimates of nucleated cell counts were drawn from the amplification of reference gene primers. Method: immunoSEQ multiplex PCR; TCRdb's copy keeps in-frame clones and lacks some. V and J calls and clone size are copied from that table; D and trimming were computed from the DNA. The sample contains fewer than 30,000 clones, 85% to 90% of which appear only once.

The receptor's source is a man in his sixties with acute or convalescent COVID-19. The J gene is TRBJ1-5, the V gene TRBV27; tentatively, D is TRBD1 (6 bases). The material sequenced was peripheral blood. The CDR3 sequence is CASSLVGRGSNQPQHF. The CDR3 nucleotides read TGTGCCAGCAGTTTGGTAGGCAGGGGAAGCAATCAGCCCCAGCATTTT.